This T cell receptor (beta chain) is from a study of cytomegalovirus exposure and HLA in healthy donors. CDR3 length: 12 residues. CDR1 is MNHNY, CDR2 SVGAGI, per germline (reference sequence). The V end was cut by 5 bases, the J end by 11 bases, with 15 bases between. Repertoires were generated with immunoSEQ multiplex PCR, while TCRdb's copy carries only in-frame clones and drops some. Of 20,000 to 25,000 clones in the sample, approximately 97% were seen once. Regarding this clone: Its specificity is unknown.

Findings and caveats of the study: Subsequent analysis found a tendency for first-cohort TCR clusters to co-occur within the 120 or so validation repertoires.

The chain recombines TRBV6-6 with TRBJ1-1; a weak D match, TRBD1 (6 bases). Sample: PBMCs. This TCR came from a man aged 25-45 years in good health and CMV-seropositive. CDR3 region: CASSNGQTVAFF. In nucleotides, the CDR3 is TGTGCCAGCAGTAACGGACAGACTGTGGCTTTCTTT.